This T cell receptor beta chain was obtained from a study of cytomegalovirus exposure and HLA in healthy donors. Whole-study findings and limits: High specificity and sensitivity for cytomegalovirus status were reported for the classifier.

Remarks on this clone: Its target is unknown.

Though nominally healthy at sampling, donors likely had unrecorded immune exposures. In the PCR, 60 Vbeta and 13 Jbeta primers were used. Clones were sequenced by immunoSEQ multiplex PCR, and TCRdb holds only the in-frame ones, with some missing. The sample lists 100,000 or so clones; 80% to 90% were seen once. The CDR3 covers 14 residues. From germline, CDR1 is MNHNY and CDR2 SVGAGI (reference sequence). V shed 8 bases and J shed 4 bases, with 15 bases lying between them. The origin of this receptor is a man between 35 and 55 years old in good health and CMV-seronegative. The sequenced sample consisted of PBMCs. The J gene is TRBJ2-1, the V gene TRBV6-6; D is undetermined. CDR3 loop: CASWKGDLYNEQFF. CDR3 coding DNA: TGTGCCAGCTGGAAAGGAGATCTATACAATGAGCAGTTCTTC.